This T cell receptor beta chain was captured by sequencing in a study of post-analysis software for immune sequencing data. Findings and caveats of the study: Versus controls, multiple sclerosis patients showed significantly lower diversity (normalized Chao1). F measure grouped same-batch samples tightly together. A handful of TRBV segments were significantly more frequent in patients than in controls. TRBV5-6, TRBV5-1 and TRBV20-1 were among these segments.

This CDR3 is 12 amino acids long. Germline V gene lookup returns CDR1 SQVTM and CDR2 ANQGSEA. As for this clonotype: The antigen is not known.

Presence of unique molecular identifiers characterized the TCR beta cDNA libraries. A population of about 1 to 11 million T cells gave rise to roughly 0.5 million cDNA molecules. TCRdb re-derived calls from the PCR reads in MiXCR, one entry per CDR3 protein. The data show about 540,000 distinct CDR3 sequences, approximately 34% seen once. The receptor was isolated from a girl aged 2-17 years with multiple sclerosis. The sequenced sample consisted of blood. The chain recombines TRBV29-1 with TRBJ2-4; a weak D match, TRBD1 (5 bases). Near its end, the DNA agrees better with TRBJ2-5, so the J call may be wrong. This chain's CDR3 is CSAGHLGETQYF. The CDR3 nucleotides are TGCAGCGCAGGACACTTGGGAGAGACCCAGTACTTC.